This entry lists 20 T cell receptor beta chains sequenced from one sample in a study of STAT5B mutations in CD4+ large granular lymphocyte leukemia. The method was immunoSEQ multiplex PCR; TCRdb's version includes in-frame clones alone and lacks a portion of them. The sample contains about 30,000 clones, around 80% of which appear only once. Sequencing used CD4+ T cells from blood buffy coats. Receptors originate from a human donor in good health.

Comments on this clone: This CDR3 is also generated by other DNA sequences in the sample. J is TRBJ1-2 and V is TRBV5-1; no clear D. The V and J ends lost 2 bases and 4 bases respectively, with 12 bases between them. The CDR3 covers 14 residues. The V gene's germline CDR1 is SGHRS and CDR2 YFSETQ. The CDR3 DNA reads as TGCGCCAGCAGCTTAGGGCAGACAAGCTATGGCTACACCTTC. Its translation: CASSLGQTSYGYTF.

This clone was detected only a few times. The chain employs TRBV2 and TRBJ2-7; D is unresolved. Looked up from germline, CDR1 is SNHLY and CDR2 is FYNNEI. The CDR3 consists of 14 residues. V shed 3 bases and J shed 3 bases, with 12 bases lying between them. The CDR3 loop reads CASSESPGHYEQYF. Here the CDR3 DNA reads TGTGCCAGCAGTGAGAGCCCTGGTCACTACGAGCAGTACTTC.

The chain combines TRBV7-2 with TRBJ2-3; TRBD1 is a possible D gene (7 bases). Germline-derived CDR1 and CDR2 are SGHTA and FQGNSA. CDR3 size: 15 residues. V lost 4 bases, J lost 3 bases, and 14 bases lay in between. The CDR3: CASSSGGRPTDTQYF. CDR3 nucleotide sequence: TGTGCCAGCAGCTCAGGGGGGCGCCCTACAGATACGCAGTATTTT.

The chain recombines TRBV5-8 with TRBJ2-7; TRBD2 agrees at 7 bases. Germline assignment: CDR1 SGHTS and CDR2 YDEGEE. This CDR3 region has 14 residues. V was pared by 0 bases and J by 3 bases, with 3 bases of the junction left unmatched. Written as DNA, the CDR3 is TGTGCCAGCAGCTTGGATCTAGCGGACTACGAGCAGTACTTC. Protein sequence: CASSLDLADYEQYF.

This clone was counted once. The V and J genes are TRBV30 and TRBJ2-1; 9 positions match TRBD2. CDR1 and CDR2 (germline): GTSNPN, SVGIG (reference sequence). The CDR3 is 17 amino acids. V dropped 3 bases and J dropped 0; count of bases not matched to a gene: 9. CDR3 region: CAWRDLAGSSSYNEQFF. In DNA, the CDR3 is TGTGCCTGGAGGGATCTAGCGGGAAGTAGCTCCTACAATGAGCAGTTCTTC.

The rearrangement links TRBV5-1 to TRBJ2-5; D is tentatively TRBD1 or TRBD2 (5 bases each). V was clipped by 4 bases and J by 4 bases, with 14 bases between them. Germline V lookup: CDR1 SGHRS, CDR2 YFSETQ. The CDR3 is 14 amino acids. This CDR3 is CASSLYRDAETQYF. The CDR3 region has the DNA TGCGCCAGCAGCCTATACCGGGACGCAGAGACCCAGTACTTC.

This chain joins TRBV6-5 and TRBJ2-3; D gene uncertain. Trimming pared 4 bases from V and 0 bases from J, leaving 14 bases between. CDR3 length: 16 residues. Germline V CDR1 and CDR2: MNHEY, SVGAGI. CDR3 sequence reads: CASSLGTRTSTDTQYF. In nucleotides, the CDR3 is TGTGCCAGCAGTTTGGGAACCCGGACGAGCACAGATACGCAGTATTTT.

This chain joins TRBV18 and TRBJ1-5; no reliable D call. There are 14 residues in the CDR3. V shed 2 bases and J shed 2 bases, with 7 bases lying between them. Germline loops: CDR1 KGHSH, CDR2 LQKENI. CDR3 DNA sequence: TGTGCCAGCTCACCAGTGTTGGGCAATCAGCCCCAGCATTTT. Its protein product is CASSPVLGNQPQHF.

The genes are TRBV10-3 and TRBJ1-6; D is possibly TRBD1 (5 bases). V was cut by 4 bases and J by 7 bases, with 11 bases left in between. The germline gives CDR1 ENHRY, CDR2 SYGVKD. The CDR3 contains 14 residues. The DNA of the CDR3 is TGTGCCATCAGTGCCGGCAGGGCGAATTCACCCCTCCACTTT. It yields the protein CAISAGRANSPLHF.

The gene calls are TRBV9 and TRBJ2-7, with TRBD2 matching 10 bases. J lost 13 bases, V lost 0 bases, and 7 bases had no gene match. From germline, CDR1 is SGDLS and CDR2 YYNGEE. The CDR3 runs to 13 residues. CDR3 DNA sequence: TGTGCCAGCAGCGTAGGGGGTAGCGGGAGGCCCTACTTC. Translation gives CASSVGGSGRPYF.

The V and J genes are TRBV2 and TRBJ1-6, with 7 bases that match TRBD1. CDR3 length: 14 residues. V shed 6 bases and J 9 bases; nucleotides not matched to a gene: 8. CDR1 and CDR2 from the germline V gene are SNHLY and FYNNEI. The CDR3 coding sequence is TGTGCCAGCAGGCCCGACAGGGTGGGTTCACCCCTCCACTTT. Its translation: CASRPDRVGSPLHF.

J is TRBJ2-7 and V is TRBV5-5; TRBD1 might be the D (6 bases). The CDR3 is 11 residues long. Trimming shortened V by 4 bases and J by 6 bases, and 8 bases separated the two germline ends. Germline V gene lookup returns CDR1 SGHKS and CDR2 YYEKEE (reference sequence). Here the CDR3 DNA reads TGTGCCAGCAGCGGGGGCATCGAGCAGTACTTC. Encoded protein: CASSGGIEQYF.

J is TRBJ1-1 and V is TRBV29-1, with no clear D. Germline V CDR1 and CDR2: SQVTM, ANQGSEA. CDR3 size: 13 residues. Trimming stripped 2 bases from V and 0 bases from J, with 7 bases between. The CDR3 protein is CSVETPMNTEAFF. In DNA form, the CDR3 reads TGCAGCGTTGAAACACCCATGAACACTGAAGCTTTCTTT.

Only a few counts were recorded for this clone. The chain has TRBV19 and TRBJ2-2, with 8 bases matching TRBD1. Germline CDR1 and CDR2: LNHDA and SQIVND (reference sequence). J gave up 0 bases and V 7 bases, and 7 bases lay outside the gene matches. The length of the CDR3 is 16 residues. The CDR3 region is CASIRTGTSNTGELFF. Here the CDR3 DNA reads TGTGCCAGTATTCGGACAGGGACCTCGAACACCGGGGAGCTGTTTTTT.

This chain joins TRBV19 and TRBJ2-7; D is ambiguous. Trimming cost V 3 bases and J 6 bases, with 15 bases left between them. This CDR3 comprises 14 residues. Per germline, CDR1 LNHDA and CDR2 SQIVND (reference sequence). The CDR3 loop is CASSIGQVGSEQYF. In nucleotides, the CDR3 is TGTGCCAGTAGTATTGGGCAGGTTGGTAGCGAGCAGTACTTC.

The CDR3 DNA follows: TGTGCCTGGAGAAAGGACAGGCTTCGTATTGGCTACACCTTC. Its translation is CAWRKDRLRIGYTF. The V gene is TRBV30, the J gene TRBJ1-2, with TRBD1 matching 7 bases. Trimming at V came to 3 bases and at J to 7 bases, leaving 11 bases not matched to a gene. This CDR3 contains 14 residues. Germline V lookup: CDR1 GTSNPN, CDR2 SVGIG (reference sequence).

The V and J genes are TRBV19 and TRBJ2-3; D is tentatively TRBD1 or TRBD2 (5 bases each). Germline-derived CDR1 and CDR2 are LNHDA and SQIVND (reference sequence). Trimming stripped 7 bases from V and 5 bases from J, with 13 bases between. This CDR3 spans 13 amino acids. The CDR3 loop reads CASKPGPRDTQYF. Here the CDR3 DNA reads TGTGCCAGTAAACCGGGACCTAGAGATACGCAGTATTTT.

The CDR3 nucleotides are TGTGCCAGCAGCTTATCTCTCGTTGCAGCCCCATACTTC. Translation: CASSLSLVAAPYF. The V call is TRBV11-2, the J call TRBJ2-4; D is uncertain. Germline V lookup: CDR1 SGHAT, CDR2 FQNNGV. This CDR3 has 13 residues. V dropped 2 bases and J dropped 16 bases, with 18 bases sitting between them.

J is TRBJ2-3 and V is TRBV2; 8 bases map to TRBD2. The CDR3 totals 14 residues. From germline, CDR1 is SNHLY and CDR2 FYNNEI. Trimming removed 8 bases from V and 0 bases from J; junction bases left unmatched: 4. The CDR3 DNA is TGTGCCAGCCAGCCGGGAGGGAGCACAGATACGCAGTATTTT. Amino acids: CASQPGGSTDTQYF.

The CDR3 reads CASEVAGGYGNGYTF. Written as DNA, the CDR3 is TGTGCCAGCGAAGTTGCAGGGGGTTATGGGAATGGCTACACCTTC. This chain links TRBV7-9 with TRBJ1-2, with 7 nucleotides matching TRBD1. CDR3 length: 15 residues. The V segment lost 8 bases and the J segment 6 bases; nucleotides outside the gene matches: 15. CDR1 and CDR2 (germline): SEHNR, FQNEAQ (reference sequence).